The source of this T cell receptor (beta chain) is a study of CXCR3-negative and CXCR3-positive naive CD8 T cells. The wider study: Per library, roughly 1.5 +/- 0.3 million reads; roughly 150 million TRB reads overall. Study-wide results and caveats: CXCR3-positive naive cells carried more hydrophobic TRB CDR3s than CXCR3-negative naive cells did. Memory CD8+ cells showed much lower diversity, while both naive subsets displayed comparably high diversity.

Cells classed as naive CD8+ T cells were CD45RO-CCR7+CD27+CD95-. For this clonotype: Its target is not known.

The CDR3 loop spans 14 amino acids. CDR1 and CDR2 from the germline V gene are SGHAT and FQNNGV. Researchers prepared the TRB cDNA libraries using 5' RACE with UMI labels. Reanalyzing the 5' RACE reads, TCRdb keeps one entry per CDR3 protein, without DNA. This sample's table reports about 130,000 distinct CDR3 sequences. The TCR was taken from a human donor in good health. Some clones in this sample may be carry-over from other donors' samples. The specimen sequenced was naive CXCR3- CD8+ T cells from blood. Stated subset: CD45RO-CCR7+CD27+CD95- naive CD8+ T cells lacking CXCR3 (TNR3-). The V gene is TRBV11-2, the J gene TRBJ2-7; with no DNA, the TCRdb D assignment of TRBD1 cannot be verified. Here the CDR3 reads CASSITGQNYEQYF. The variable domain in full, completed from reference TRBV11-2 and TRBJ2-7, reads EAGVAQSPRYKIIEKRQSVAFWCNPISGHATLYWYQQILGQGPKLLIQFQNNGVVDDSQLPKDRFSAERLKGVDSTLKIQPAKLEDSAVYLCASSITGQNYEQYFGPGTRLTVT.